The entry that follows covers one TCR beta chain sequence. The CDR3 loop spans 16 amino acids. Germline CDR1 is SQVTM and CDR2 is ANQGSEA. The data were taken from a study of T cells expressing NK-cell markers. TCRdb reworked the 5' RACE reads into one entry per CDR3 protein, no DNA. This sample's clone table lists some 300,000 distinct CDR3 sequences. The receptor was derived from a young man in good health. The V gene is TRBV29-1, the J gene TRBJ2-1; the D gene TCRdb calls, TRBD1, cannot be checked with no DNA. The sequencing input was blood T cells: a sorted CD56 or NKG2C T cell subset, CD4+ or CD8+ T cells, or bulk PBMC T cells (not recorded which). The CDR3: CSVEARKGARYNEQFF.